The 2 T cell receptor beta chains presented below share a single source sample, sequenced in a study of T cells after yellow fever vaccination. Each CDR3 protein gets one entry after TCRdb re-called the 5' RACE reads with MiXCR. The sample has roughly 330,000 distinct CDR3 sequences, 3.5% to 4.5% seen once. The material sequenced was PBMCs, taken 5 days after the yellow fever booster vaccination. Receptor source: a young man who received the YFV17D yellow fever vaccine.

This CDR3 reads CASSQDRAGELFF. The CDR3 nucleotides are TGTGCCAGCAGCCAAGATAGGGCCGGGGAGCTGTTTTTT. The rearrangement joins TRBV4-2 to TRBJ2-2, with no clear D. Germline assignment: CDR1 LGHNA and CDR2 YNFKEQ. CDR3 length: 13 amino acids. V was cut by 0 bases and J by 6 bases, with 5 bases left in between.

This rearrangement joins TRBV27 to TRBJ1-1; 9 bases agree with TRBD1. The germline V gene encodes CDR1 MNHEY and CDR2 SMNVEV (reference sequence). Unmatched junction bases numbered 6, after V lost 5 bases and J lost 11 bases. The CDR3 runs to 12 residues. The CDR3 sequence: CASSGQGIGAFF. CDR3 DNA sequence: TGTGCCAGCAGTGGACAGGGGATAGGGGCTTTCTTT.